A selection of T cell receptor beta chains follows, all from one sample in a study of siplizumab effects on memory and regulatory T cells. Repertoires were generated with immunoSEQ multiplex PCR, while TCRdb's copy carries only in-frame clones and drops some. The table has 80,000 to 130,000 clones, around 94% seen once; the top ten hold approximately 0.61%. The sequenced sample consisted of Tregs sorted from blood. The receptors originated from a human donor in good health. The CDR3 runs from the conserved cysteine through the conserved F or W. Each record gives: J gene, V gene, D gene, clone size, CDR3 protein, CDR3 DNA. D genes are given only for firm matches. The size field is filled for only some rows; it gives once, few, many or a size class.

TRBJ2-1 | TRBV5-1 | NA | NA | CASSFSQVSYNEQFF | TGCGCCAGCAGCTTTAGCCAGGTCTCCTACAATGAGCAGTTCTTC
TRBJ2-1 | TRBV7-9 | NA | NA | CASSLAQGNEQFF | TGTGCCAGCAGCTTAGCGCAGGGAAATGAGCAGTTCTTC
TRBJ2-7 | TRBV5-1 | NA | NA | CASSYLPWEGGGYEQYF | TGCGCCAGCAGCTACCTCCCGTGGGAGGGAGGGGGCTACGAGCAGTACTTC
TRBJ1-5 | TRBV18 | NA | NA | CASSPKGRQPQHF | TGTGCCAGCTCACCTAAGGGGAGGCAGCCCCAGCATTTT
TRBJ2-6 | TRBV28 | NA | NA | CAASVLSGANVLTF | TGTGCCGCCTCAGTTCTCTCTGGGGCCAACGTCCTGACTTTC
TRBJ2-2 | TRBV25-1 | NA | NA | CASTINTGELFF | TGTGCCAGCACTATAAACACCGGGGAGCTGTTTTTT
TRBJ1-1 | TRBV5-4 | NA | NA | CASSSDLGVTEAFF | TGTGCCAGCAGCTCCGACCTTGGCGTCACTGAAGCTTTCTTT
TRBJ1-5 | TRBV6-5 | NA | once | CASSPGGNQPQHF | TGTGCCAGCAGCCCCGGGGGAAATCAGCCCCAGCATTTT
TRBJ2-2 | TRBV28 | TRBD2 | NA | CASSGLGWVTGELFF | TGTGCCAGCAGCGGACTAGGCTGGGTCACCGGGGAGCTGTTTTTT
TRBJ2-1 | TRBV5-4 | NA | NA | CASSSRGKLNEQFF | TGTGCCAGCAGCTCACGTGGCAAATTGAATGAGCAGTTCTTC
TRBJ1-2 | TRBV4-1 | NA | NA | CASSQGADRTPLGDTF | TGCGCCAGCAGCCAAGGGGCGGACCGTACCCCCTTAGGAGACACCTTC
TRBJ2-3 | TRBV9 | TRBD2 | NA | CASSVAPAGGSTDTQYF | TGTGCCAGCAGCGTAGCTCCAGCGGGAGGCTCCACAGATACGCAGTATTTT
TRBJ1-1 | TRBV29-1 | TRBD1 | NA | CSVGQGRAEAFF | TGCAGCGTGGGACAGGGGAGGGCTGAAGCTTTCTTT
TRBJ2-1 | TRBV7-8 | NA | NA | CASSPWVNNEQFF | TGTGCCAGCAGCCCGTGGGTGAACAATGAGCAGTTCTTC
TRBJ2-7 | TRBV19 | NA | NA | CASSIQGPARAYEQYF | TGTGCCAGTAGTATACAAGGTCCAGCCAGGGCCTACGAGCAGTACTTC
TRBJ2-6 | TRBV11-2 | NA | NA | CASSLLANRLSGANVLTF | TGTGCCAGCAGCTTATTAGCGAACCGCCTCTCTGGGGCCAACGTCCTGACTTTC